The rows below give T cell receptor beta chains drawn from one sample of a study of blood T cell repertoires in COVID-19. Libraries were prepared by immunoSEQ multiplex PCR; TCRdb keeps only in-frame clonotypes and omits some of them. Of tens of thousands of clones in the sample, roughly 80% were seen once. Specimen: peripheral blood. These receptors were obtained from a woman aged 50 to 65 with active or convalescent COVID-19. Both conserved end residues are part of each CDR3. A D gene is named only where the DNA matches it firmly. Expanded clones are given a class, and other clones once, few, many or no size at all.

TRBV11-3	TRBJ2-1	12	.	.	CASSLSGNEQFF	TGTGCCAGCAGCCTAAGTGGCAATGAGCAGTTCTTC
TRBV27	TRBJ2-1	13	.	.	CASSSALANEQFF	TGTGCCAGCAGTTCCGCTCTAGCAAATGAGCAGTTCTTC
TRBV13	TRBJ1-2	15	.	TRBD1	CASSPGTGRTRGYTF	TGTGCCAGCAGCCCCGGGACAGGGAGAACTAGGGGCTACACCTTC
TRBV5-1	TRBJ2-2	15	.	TRBD2	CASRTSGGSTGELFF	TGCGCCAGCAGAACTAGCGGGGGGAGCACCGGGGAGCTGTTTTTT
TRBV9	TRBJ2-5	14	.	TRBD1	CASSVDTGEETQYF	TGTGCCAGCAGCGTAGACACAGGGGAAGAGACCCAGTACTTC
TRBV4-1	TRBJ2-5	15	.	.	CASSQVFVGGETQYF	TGCGCCAGCAGCCAAGTGTTCGTAGGGGGAGAGACCCAGTACTTC
TRBV7-2	TRBJ1-1	16	medium-sized	.	CASSEYLDRQNTEAFF	TGTGCCAGCAGCGAATACCTCGACAGGCAGAACACTGAAGCTTTCTTT
TRBV18	TRBJ1-5	14	.	TRBD1	CASSPTGANQPQHF	TGTGCCAGCTCACCTACAGGGGCGAATCAGCCCCAGCATTTT
TRBV10-2	TRBJ2-5	14	.	.	CASSDRLGGGTQYF	TGCGCCAGCAGTGATCGACTAGGTGGGGGGACCCAGTACTTC
TRBV6-2/TRBV6-3	TRBJ2-5	15	.	.	CASSSPAGAQETQYF	TGTGCCAGCAGTTCCCCGGCGGGGGCCCAAGAGACCCAGTACTTC
TRBV19	TRBJ2-6	14	.	.	CASSTGVGANVLTF	TGTGCCAGTAGTACAGGGGTCGGGGCCAACGTCCTGACTTTC
TRBV15	TRBJ2-3	13	.	.	CATTKGYTDTQYF	TGTGCCACCACCAAGGGGTATACAGATACGCAGTATTTT
TRBV7-2	TRBJ2-7	15	.	.	CASSLVALVNYEQYF	TGTGCCAGCAGCTTAGTGGCTCTGGTGAACTACGAGCAGTACTTC
TRBV5-1	TRBJ2-6	15	.	.	CASQAGWSGANVLTF	TGCGCCAGCCAGGCAGGGTGGTCTGGGGCCAACGTCCTGACTTTC
TRBV6-5	TRBJ1-2	12	few	.	CASSLTDYGYTF	TGTGCCAGCAGCCTGACAGATTATGGCTACACCTTC
TRBV6-6	TRBJ1-1	14	.	.	CASSYSPGDTEAFF	TGTGCCAGCAGTTACTCGCCCGGGGACACTGAAGCTTTCTTT
TRBV30	TRBJ2-7	11	.	.	CAWAQGSEQYF	TGTGCCTGGGCACAGGGTTCCGAGCAGTACTTC
TRBV7-3	TRBJ2-5	16	.	TRBD1	CASSLGTGGPGETQYF	TGTGCCAGCAGCTTAGGGACAGGGGGCCCGGGAGAGACCCAGTACTTC
TRBV10-3	TRBJ1-2	13	.	TRBD1	CAIHRTGAYGYTF	TGTGCCATCCATCGGACAGGGGCGTATGGCTACACCTTC
TRBV9	TRBJ1-2	15	.	TRBD1	CASSALQGGNYGYTF	TGTGCCAGCAGCGCGTTACAGGGGGGCAACTATGGCTACACCTTC
TRBV27	TRBJ1-5	16	.	TRBD1	CASSKGQGVGNQPQHF	TGTGCCAGCAGTAAGGGACAGGGAGTCGGCAATCAGCCCCAGCATTTT
TRBV5-1	TRBJ2-1	14	.	TRBD2	CASSPGLAGGEQFF	TGCGCCAGCAGCCCCGGACTAGCGGGAGGCGAGCAGTTCTTC
TRBV25-1	TRBJ2-1	14	.	.	CASSGRGIGNEQFF	TGTGCCAGCAGCGGCCGGGGGATCGGCAATGAGCAGTTCTTC
TRBV19	TRBJ1-1	13	.	.	CASSPLRNTEAFF	TGTGCCAGTAGCCCTCTTAGGAACACTGAAGCTTTCTTT
TRBV2	TRBJ1-6	16	.	TRBD1	CASSEGYRGPNSPLHF	TGTGCCAGCAGTGAAGGGTACAGGGGACCCAATTCACCCCTCCACTTT
TRBV19	TRBJ2-7	15	.	.	CASSIAVDSSYEQYF	TGTGCCAGTAGTATAGCAGTGGACAGCTCCTACGAGCAGTACTTC
TRBV30	TRBJ2-1	13	few	.	CAWSVTRDNEQFF	TGTGCCTGGAGTGTAACCAGGGACAATGAGCAGTTCTTC
TRBV18	TRBJ1-4	13	.	.	CASSGQPNEKLFF	TGTGCCAGCTCCGGACAGCCTAATGAAAAACTGTTTTTT
TRBV19	TRBJ1-5	15	.	.	CASSIEAGGSQPQHF	TGTGCCAGTAGTATAGAGGCGGGGGGGAGTCAGCCCCAGCATTTT
TRBV5-4	TRBJ2-3	15	.	TRBD1	CASSRDRGQADTQYF	TGTGCCAGCAGCCGGGACAGGGGGCAAGCAGATACGCAGTATTTT
TRBV5-1	TRBJ2-7	13	.	.	CASSSGLDYEQYF	TGCGCCAGCAGCTCGGGACTGGACTACGAGCAGTACTTC
TRBV19	TRBJ2-7	15	.	TRBD2	CASSSGTSGYYEQYF	TGTGCCAGTAGCTCCGGGACTAGCGGGTACTACGAGCAGTACTTC
TRBV7-8	TRBJ2-2	15	.	.	CASSRTLRGTGELFF	TGTGCCAGCAGCCGGACCCTCCGGGGCACCGGGGAGCTGTTTTTT
TRBV18	TRBJ2-4	15	.	TRBD2	CASSSGLAGVGIQYF	TGTGCCAGCTCATCGGGACTAGCGGGAGTAGGGATTCAGTACTTC
TRBV29-1	TRBJ2-7	13	.	TRBD2	CSVVLAGRYEQYF	TGCAGCGTTGTACTAGCGGGACGCTACGAGCAGTACTTC
TRBV6-2/TRBV6-3	TRBJ2-3	19	.	TRBD2	CASSYLPLGLAGAADTQYF	TGTGCCAGCAGTTATCTCCCCCTGGGACTAGCGGGAGCGGCAGATACGCAGTATTTT
TRBV5-1	TRBJ2-2	16	few	TRBD1	CASSLVQGADTGELFF	TGCGCCAGCAGCTTGGTACAGGGGGCCGACACCGGGGAGCTGTTTTTT
TRBV10-3	TRBJ1-2	15	once	.	CAISESAGSHYGYTF	TGTGCCATCAGTGAGTCAGCAGGGTCCCACTATGGCTACACCTTC
TRBV3-1/TRBV3-2	TRBJ2-1	15	.	.	CATRRGTQHYNEQFF	TGTGCCACCCGCCGCGGGACGCAACATTACAATGAGCAGTTCTTC
TRBV7-8	TRBJ1-5	15	once	.	CATAGVRRRNQPQHF	TGTGCCACCGCCGGGGTCCGAAGGCGAAATCAGCCCCAGCATTTT
TRBV6-5	TRBJ1-4	14	.	.	CASKNRDGNEKLFF	TGTGCCAGCAAAAACAGGGATGGTAATGAAAAACTGTTTTTT
TRBV5-4	TRBJ1-1	15	.	.	CASSLEGGLNTEAFF	TGTGCCAGCAGCTTGGAGGGGGGGCTGAACACTGAAGCTTTCTTT
TRBV6-5	TRBJ2-2	14	once	TRBD2	CASSRLAGNRELFF	TGTGCCAGCAGCAGGTTAGCGGGGAACCGGGAGCTGTTTTTT
TRBV28	TRBJ2-2	16	.	TRBD1	CASSPLYRGRTGELFF	TGTGCCAGCAGTCCCCTATACAGGGGGCGAACCGGGGAGCTGTTTTTT
TRBV5-4	TRBJ2-3	12	once	.	CASSAAEATQYF	TGTGCCAGCAGCGCGGCAGAGGCGACGCAGTATTTT
TRBV11-2	TRBJ2-3	12	few	TRBD2	CASRGRGIPQYF	TGTGCCAGCAGGGGGCGGGGGATCCCGCAGTATTTT
TRBV24-1	TRBJ1-2	15	.	TRBD1	CATSDPTGGVGGYTF	TGTGCCACCAGTGATCCGACAGGGGGGGTAGGTGGCTACACCTTC
TRBV27	TRBJ2-1	16	once	TRBD2	CASRARLAGLMDEQFF	TGTGCCAGCAGGGCTCGACTAGCGGGACTGATGGATGAGCAGTTCTTC
TRBV6-2/TRBV6-3	TRBJ1-5	20	few	.	CASSYPGTLERYYSNQPQHF	TGTGCCAGCAGTTACCCTGGGACTTTAGAGCGCTACTATAGCAATCAGCCCCAGCATTTT